The clone carrying this T cell receptor (beta chain) has a count of ten or more. This sample is part of a study of neurological immune-mediated disorders. From the 5' RACE reads, TCRdb called clonotypes with MiXCR, one entry per CDR3 protein. The sample lists about 27,000 distinct CDR3 sequences; 20% to 25% were seen once. The TCR comes from a woman in her sixties in good health. Sequencing used PBMCs.

The CDR3 nucleotides read TGCGCCAGCAACCTTGAAAGTTACAATGAGCAGTTCTTC. This encodes CASNLESYNEQFF. The chain employs TRBV5-1 and TRBJ2-1; D call uncertain. The CDR3 length is 13 residues. Trimming stripped 6 bases from V and 4 bases from J, with 11 bases between. Germline loops: CDR1 SGHRS, CDR2 YFSETQ.